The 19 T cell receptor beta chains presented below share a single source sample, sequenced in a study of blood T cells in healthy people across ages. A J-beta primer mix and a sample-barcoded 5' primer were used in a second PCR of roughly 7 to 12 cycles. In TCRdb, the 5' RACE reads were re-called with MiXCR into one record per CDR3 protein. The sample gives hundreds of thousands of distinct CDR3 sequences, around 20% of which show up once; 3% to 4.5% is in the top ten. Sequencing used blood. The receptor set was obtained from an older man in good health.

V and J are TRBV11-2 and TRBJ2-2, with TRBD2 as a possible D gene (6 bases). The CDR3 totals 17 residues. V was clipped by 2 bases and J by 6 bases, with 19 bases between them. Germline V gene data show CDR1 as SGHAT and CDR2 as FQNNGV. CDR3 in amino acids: CASSLRPVIGGAGELFF. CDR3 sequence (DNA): TGTGCCAGCAGCTTACGCCCGGTGATAGGAGGGGCCGGGGAGCTGTTTTTT.

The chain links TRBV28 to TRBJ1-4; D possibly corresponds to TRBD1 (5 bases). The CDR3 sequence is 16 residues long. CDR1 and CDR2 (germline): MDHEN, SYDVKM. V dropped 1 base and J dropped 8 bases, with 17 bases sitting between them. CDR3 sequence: CASSLSPNGAGEKLFF. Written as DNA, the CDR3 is TGTGCCAGCAGTTTATCTCCGAACGGGGCAGGGGAAAAACTGTTTTTT.

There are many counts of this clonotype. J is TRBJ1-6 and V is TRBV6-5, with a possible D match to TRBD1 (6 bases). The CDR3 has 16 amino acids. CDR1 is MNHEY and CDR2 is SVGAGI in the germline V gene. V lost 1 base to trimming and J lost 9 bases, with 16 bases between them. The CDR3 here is CASSYYLAGEGSPLHF. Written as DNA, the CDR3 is TGTGCCAGCAGTTACTATCTGGCAGGGGAAGGTTCACCCCTCCACTTT.

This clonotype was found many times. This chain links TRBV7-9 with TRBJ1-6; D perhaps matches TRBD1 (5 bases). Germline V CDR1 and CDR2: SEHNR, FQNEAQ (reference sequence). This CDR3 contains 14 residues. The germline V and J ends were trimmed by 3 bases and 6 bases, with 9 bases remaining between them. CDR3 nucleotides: TGTGCCAGCAGCTTGACGGGGACTAATTCACCCCTCCACTTT. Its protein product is CASSLTGTNSPLHF.

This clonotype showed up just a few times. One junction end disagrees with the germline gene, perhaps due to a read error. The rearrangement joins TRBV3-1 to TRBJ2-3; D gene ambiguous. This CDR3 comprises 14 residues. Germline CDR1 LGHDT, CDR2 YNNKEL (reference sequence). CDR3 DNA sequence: TGTGCCTGCAGCTCCTCCAGCGCCACAGATACGCAGTATTTT. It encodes CACSSSSATDTQYF.

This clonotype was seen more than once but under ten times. The DNA for the CDR3 is TGTGCCAGCAGTTACTCGAGTCTAGCGGGGGTTTCCTCCTACAATGAGCAGTTCTTC. Encoded protein: CASSYSSLAGVSSYNEQFF. V is TRBV6-5 and J is TRBJ2-1; 10 nucleotides align to TRBD2. Germline V lookup: CDR1 MNHEY, CDR2 SVGAGI. Trimming removed 0 bases from V and 0 bases from J; junction bases left unmatched: 8. The CDR3 extends over 19 amino acids.

The CDR3 DNA reads TGTGCTAGTGGTTTGTGGAGCGGCCGCTCTGGAAACACCATATATTTT. Encoded protein: CASGLWSGRSGNTIYF. This chain links TRBV12-5 with TRBJ1-3; D is undetermined. This CDR3 is built from 16 residues. Germline V gene data show CDR1 as LGHNT and CDR2 as FRNRAP. The V end was cut by 2 bases, the J end by 0 bases, with 11 bases between.

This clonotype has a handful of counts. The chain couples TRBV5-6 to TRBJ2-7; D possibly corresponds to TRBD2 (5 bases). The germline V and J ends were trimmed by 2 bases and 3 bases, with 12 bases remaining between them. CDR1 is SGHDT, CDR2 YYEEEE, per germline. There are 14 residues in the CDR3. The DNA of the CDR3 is TGTGCCAGCAGCTTCTTCGGAGGAGACTACGAGCAGTACTTC. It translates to CASSFFGGDYEQYF.

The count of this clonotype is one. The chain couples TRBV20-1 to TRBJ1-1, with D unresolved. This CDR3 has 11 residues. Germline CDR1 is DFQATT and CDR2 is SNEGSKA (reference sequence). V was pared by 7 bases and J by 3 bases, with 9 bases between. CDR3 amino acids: CSEKLYTEAFF. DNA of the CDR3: TGCAGTGAAAAACTATACACTGAAGCTTTCTTT.

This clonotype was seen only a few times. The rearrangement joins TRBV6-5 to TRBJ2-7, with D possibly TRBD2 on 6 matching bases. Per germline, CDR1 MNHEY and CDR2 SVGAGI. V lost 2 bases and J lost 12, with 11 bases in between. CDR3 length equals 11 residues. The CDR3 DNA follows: TGTGCCAGCAGTTACATGGGGACTGCGTACTTC. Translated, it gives CASSYMGTAYF.

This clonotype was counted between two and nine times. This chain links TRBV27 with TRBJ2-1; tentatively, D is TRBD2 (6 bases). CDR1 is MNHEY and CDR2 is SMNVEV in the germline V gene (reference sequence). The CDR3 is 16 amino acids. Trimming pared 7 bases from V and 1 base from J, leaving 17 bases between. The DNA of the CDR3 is TGTGCCAGCAACCCGGAACTAGCTTATTCCTACAATGAGCAGTTCTTC. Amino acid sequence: CASNPELAYSYNEQFF.

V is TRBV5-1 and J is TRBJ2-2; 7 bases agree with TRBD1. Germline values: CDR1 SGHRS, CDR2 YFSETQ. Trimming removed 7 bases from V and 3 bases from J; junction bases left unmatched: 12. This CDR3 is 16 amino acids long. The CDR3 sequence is CASAQGRQGYTGELFF. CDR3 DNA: TGCGCCAGCGCCCAGGGGAGACAGGGATACACCGGGGAGCTGTTTTTT.

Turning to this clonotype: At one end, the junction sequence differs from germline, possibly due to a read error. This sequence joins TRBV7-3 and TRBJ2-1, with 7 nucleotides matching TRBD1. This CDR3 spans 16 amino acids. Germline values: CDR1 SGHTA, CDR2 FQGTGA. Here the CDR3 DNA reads TGCGCCAGCAGCCTTATAGGGGGCAGCTCCTACAATGAGCAGTTCTTC. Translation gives CASSLIGGSSYNEQFF.

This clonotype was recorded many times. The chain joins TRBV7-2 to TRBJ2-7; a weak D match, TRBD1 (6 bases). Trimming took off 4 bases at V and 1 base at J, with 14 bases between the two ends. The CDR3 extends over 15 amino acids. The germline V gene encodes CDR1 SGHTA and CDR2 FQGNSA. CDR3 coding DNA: TGTGCCAGCAGCTCGCAACCTACAGGGTCCTACGAGCAGTACTTC. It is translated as CASSSQPTGSYEQYF.

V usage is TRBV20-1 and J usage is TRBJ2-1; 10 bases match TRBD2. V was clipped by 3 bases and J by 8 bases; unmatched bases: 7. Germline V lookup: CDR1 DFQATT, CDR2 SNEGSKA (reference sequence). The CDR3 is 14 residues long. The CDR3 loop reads CSASTLAGAHEQFF. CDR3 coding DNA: TGCAGTGCTAGTACCCTAGCGGGGGCACATGAGCAGTTCTTC.

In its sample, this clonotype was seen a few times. CDR3 coding DNA: TGCAGTGCGAGCGGACCGAGCGGTTATGAGCAGTTCTTC. This codes for CSASGPSGYEQFF. This chain uses TRBV20-1 with TRBJ2-1; D might be TRBD2 (5 bases). The CDR3 has 13 residues. Deletions cut 6 bases from V and 8 bases from J, with 17 bases between. CDR1 and CDR2 from the germline V gene are DFQATT and SNEGSKA (reference sequence).

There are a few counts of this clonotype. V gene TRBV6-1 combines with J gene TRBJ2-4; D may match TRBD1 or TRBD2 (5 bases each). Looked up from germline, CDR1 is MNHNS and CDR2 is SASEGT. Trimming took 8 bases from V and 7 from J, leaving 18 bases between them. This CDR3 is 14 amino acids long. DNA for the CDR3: TGTGCCAGCGCAGCATCGGGGCTTGTGAACATTCAGTACTTC. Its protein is CASAASGLVNIQYF.

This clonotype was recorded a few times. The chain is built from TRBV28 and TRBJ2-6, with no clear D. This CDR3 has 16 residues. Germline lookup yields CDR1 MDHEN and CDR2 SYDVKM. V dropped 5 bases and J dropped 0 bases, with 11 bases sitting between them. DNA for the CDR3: TGTGCCAGCAGTCCCTTGTCCTTCTCTGGGGCCAACGTCCTGACTTTC. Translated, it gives CASSPLSFSGANVLTF.

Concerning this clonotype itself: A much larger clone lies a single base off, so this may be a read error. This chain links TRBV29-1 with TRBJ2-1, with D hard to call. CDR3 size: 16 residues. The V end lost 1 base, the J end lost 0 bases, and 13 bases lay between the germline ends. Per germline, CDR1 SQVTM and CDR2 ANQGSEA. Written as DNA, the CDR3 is TGCAGCGTTGAAGGTGTCACCAGGAGCTCCTACAATGAGCAGTTCTTC. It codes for CSVEGVTRSSYNEQFF.